The 14 T cell receptor beta chains below all came from one sample that was sequenced in a study of blood T cell repertoires in COVID-19. TCRdb keeps only in-frame clones here, not all; method: immunoSEQ multiplex PCR. The table has 250,000 to 300,000 clones, around 89% seen once. The sample consisted of PBMCs or T cells enriched from blood (not recorded which). All receptors come from a woman aged 55-69 years in a cohort exposed to, infected with or recovered from COVID-19 (not recorded which).

V is TRBV4-1 and J is TRBJ1-4; TRBD1 agrees at 7 bases. The CDR3 is 17 amino acids. Germline V gene sequence: CDR1 MGHRA, CDR2 YSYEKL. After removal of 2 bases from V and 4 bases from J, the junction contained 10 bases not matched to a gene. In nucleotides, the CDR3 is TGCGCCAGCAGCCAACCATCAAGGGGGCGCGGTAATGAAAAACTGTTTTTT. This encodes CASSQPSRGRGNEKLFF.

The chain recombines TRBV6-2 or TRBV6-3 with TRBJ1-1; 9 nucleotides line up with TRBD1. Trimming took 4 bases from V and 0 from J; bases not matched to a gene: 12. The germline CDR1 and CDR2 sequences are MNHEY and SVGEGT. The CDR3 spans 18 residues. CDR3 in DNA: TGTGCCAGCAGTTGGACAGGGGTTAAGGGCAACATGAACACTGAAGCTTTCTTT. This codes for CASSWTGVKGNMNTEAFF.

The J gene is TRBJ2-5, the V gene TRBV29-1; D may be TRBD1 (6 bases). This CDR3 contains 12 residues. The germline CDR1 and CDR2 sequences are SQVTM and ANQGSEA. Trimming stripped 7 bases from V and 2 bases from J, with 11 bases between. The CDR3 DNA follows: TGCAGCGCTCAGGACAGACAAGAGACCCAGTACTTC. Its protein product is CSAQDRQETQYF.

This rearrangement joins TRBV7-8 to TRBJ1-3; TRBD1 agrees at 10 bases. There are 20 residues in the CDR3. Germline V gene lookup returns CDR1 SGHVS and CDR2 FQNEAQ. With 5 bases clipped from V and 4 bases from J, the junction kept 20 bases outside the gene matches. CDR3 DNA: TGTGCCAGCAGCGCTAGGGGGCCAATAAGACAGGGGGCGCGAGGAAACACCATATATTTT. Its translation: CASSARGPIRQGARGNTIYF.

The chain is built from TRBV6-4 and TRBJ2-1, with 10 positions matching TRBD2. This CDR3 is 15 amino acids long. Germline V gene lookup returns CDR1 MRHNA and CDR2 SNTAGT. Trimming took 6 bases from V and 4 from J; bases not matched to a gene: 6. CDR3 sequence: CASSPGSGRYNEQFF. The DNA of the CDR3 is TGTGCCAGCAGCCCGGGTAGCGGGAGGTACAATGAGCAGTTCTTC.

V gene TRBV19 combines with J gene TRBJ2-7; D may be TRBD1 (6 bases). CDR1 is LNHDA and CDR2 is SQIVND in the germline V gene (reference sequence). The CDR3 totals 15 residues. V was cut by 3 bases and J by 3 bases, with 15 bases left in between. CDR3 nucleotides: TGTGCCAGTAGTATTCAGGGCAGGGGAATCTACGAGCAGTACTTC. Amino acids: CASSIQGRGIYEQYF.

This chain uses TRBV5-1 with TRBJ2-3; 12 bases match TRBD2. The CDR3 loop spans 16 amino acids. V lost 4 bases, J lost 0 bases, and 3 bases stayed unmatched. Germline CDR1 reads SGHRS; CDR2 reads YFSETQ. The CDR3 coding sequence is TGCGCCAGCAGCCAGACTAGCGGGAGAAGCACAGATACGCAGTATTTT. It is translated as CASSQTSGRSTDTQYF.

This clone has only one observation. The rearrangement uses TRBV12-1 and TRBJ1-1. TRBV12-1 is marked as a pseudogene. This CDR3 region has 16 residues. CDR3: CASSTSPGTSGTEAFF. In DNA, the CDR3 is TGTGCCAGCAGCACTAGTCCGGGTACCTCCGGCACTGAAGCTTTCTTT.

This chain connects TRBV7-6 to TRBJ2-2; 8 positions match TRBD2. V lost 2 bases to trimming and J lost 4 bases; unmatched junction nucleotides: 6. The CDR3 totals 16 residues. The germline V gene encodes CDR1 SGHVS and CDR2 FNYEAQ. The CDR3 coding sequence is TGTGCCAGCAGCTTAATCGATAGCGGGATCACCGGGGAGCTGTTTTTT. This translates into CASSLIDSGITGELFF.

The chain combines TRBV30 with TRBJ2-5, with 8 bases lining up with TRBD1. Germline V gives CDR1 GTSNPN, CDR2 SVGIG (reference sequence). The V gene end was trimmed by 2 bases and the J gene end by 8 bases; junction bases not matched to a gene: 7. The length of the CDR3 is 13 residues. In DNA, the CDR3 is TGTGCCTGGAGTCTACAGGGGACAGGAACCCAGTACTTC. Translating gives CAWSLQGTGTQYF.

The chain uses TRBV14 and TRBJ2-7; 7 bases map to TRBD1. The length of the CDR3 is 14 residues. CDR1 is SGHDN, CDR2 FVKESK, per germline. Losses at the gene ends were 4 bases for V and 3 bases for J; bases not matched to a gene: 6. The CDR3 protein is CASSRHRDSYEQYF. As DNA, the CDR3 is TGTGCCAGCAGCCGTCACCGGGACAGCTACGAGCAGTACTTC.

V gene TRBV18 combines with J gene TRBJ1-2; 7 nucleotides agree with TRBD1. The CDR3 contains 15 residues. V shed 0 bases and J 0 bases; nucleotides not matched to a gene: 1. Germline assignment: CDR1 KGHSH and CDR2 LQKENI. The chain's CDR3 is CASSPPQGPNYGYTF. The CDR3 coding sequence is TGTGCCAGCTCACCACCACAGGGGCCTAACTATGGCTACACCTTC. The full variable domain, rest sourced from reference TRBV18 and TRBJ1-2, is NAGVMQNPRHLVRRRGQEARLRCSPMKGHSHVYWYRQLPEEGLKFMVYLQKENIIDESGMPKERFSAEFPKEGPSILRIQQVVRGDSAAYFCASSPPQGPNYGYTFGSGTRLTVV.

The sample holds one count of this clone. The J gene is TRBJ1-2, the V gene TRBV28; D gene ambiguous. Between the trimmed V and J ends, which lost 5 bases and 9 bases, there was a span of 16 bases. The CDR3 runs 13 residues. The germline V gene has CDR1 MDHEN and CDR2 SYDVKM. CDR3 in DNA: TGTGCCAGCAGTCCTCCGGCGATTGGGCGCTACACCTTC. Protein: CASSPPAIGRYTF.

This clone came up once. The chain joins TRBV2 to TRBJ2-7; TRBD1 aligns across 12 bases. The CDR3 is 17 amino acids. Unmatched junction bases numbered 10, after V lost 4 bases and J lost 3 bases. Germline CDR1 SNHLY, CDR2 FYNNEI. Written as DNA, the CDR3 is TGTGCCAGCAGTGGAGAGAGCGGGACAGGGGGCTTCTACGAGCAGTACTTC. This sequence encodes CASSGESGTGGFYEQYF.